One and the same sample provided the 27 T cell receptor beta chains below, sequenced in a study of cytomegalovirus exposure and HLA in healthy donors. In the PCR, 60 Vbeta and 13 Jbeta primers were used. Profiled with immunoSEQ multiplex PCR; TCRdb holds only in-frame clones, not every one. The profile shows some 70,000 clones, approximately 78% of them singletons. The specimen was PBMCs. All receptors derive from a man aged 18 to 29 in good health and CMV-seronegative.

The CDR3 region has the DNA TGTGCCAGCAGGGGACAGGGACGCGAGCAGTACTTC. It codes for CASRGQGREQYF. The chain carries TRBV28 and TRBJ2-7; TRBD1 matches 9 bases. The trim removed 6 bases at V and 6 bases at J, leaving 3 bases unmatched. Germline CDR1 is MDHEN and CDR2 is SYDVKM. CDR3 length: 12 amino acids.

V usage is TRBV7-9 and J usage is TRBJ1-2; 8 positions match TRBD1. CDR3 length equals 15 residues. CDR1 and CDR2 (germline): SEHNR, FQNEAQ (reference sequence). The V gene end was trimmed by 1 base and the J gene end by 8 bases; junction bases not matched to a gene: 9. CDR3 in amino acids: CASSLGTGRGVGYTF. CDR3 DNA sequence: TGTGCCAGCAGCTTAGGGACAGGGAGGGGAGTAGGCTACACCTTC.

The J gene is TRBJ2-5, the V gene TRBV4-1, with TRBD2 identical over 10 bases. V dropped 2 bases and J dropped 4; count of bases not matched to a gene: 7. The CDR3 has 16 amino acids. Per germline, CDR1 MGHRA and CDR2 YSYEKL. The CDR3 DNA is TGCGCCAGCAGCCAACGATTAGCGGGGGGCCGAGAGACCCAGTACTTC. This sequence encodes CASSQRLAGGRETQYF.

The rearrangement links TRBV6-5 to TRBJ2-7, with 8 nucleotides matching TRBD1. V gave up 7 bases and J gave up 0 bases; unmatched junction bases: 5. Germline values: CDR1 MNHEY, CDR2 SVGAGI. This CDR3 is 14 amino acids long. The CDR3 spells CASKGRGHSYEQYF. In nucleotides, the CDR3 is TGTGCCAGCAAGGGCAGGGGGCACTCCTACGAGCAGTACTTC.

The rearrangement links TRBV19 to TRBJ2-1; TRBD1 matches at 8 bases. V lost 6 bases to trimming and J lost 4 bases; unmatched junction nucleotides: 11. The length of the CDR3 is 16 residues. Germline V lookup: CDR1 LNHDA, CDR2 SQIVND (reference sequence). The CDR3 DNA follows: TGTGCCAGTAGAGCATCAGGACAGGGCAATTACAATGAGCAGTTCTTC. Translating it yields CASRASGQGNYNEQFF. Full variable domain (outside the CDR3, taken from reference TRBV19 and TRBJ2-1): DGGITQSPKYLFRKEGQNVTLSCEQNLNHDAMYWYRQDPGQGLRLIYYSQIVNDFQKGDIAEGYSVSREKKESFPLTVTSAQKNPTAFYLCASRASGQGNYNEQFFGPGTRLTVL.

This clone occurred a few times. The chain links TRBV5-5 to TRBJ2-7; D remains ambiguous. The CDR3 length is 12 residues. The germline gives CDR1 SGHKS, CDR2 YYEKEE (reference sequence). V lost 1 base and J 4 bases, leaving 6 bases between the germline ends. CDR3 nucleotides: TGTGCCAGCAGCTTGACCGGTTACGAGCAGTACTTC. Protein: CASSLTGYEQYF.

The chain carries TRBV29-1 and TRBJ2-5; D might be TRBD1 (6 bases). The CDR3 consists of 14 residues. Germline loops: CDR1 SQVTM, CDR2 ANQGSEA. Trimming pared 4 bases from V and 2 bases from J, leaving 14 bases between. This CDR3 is CSVAGHLAQETQYF. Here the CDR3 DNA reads TGCAGCGTTGCGGGACACCTAGCTCAAGAGACCCAGTACTTC.

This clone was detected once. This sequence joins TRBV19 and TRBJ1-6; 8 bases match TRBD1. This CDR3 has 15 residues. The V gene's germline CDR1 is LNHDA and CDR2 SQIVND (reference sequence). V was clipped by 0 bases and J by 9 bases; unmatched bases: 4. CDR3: CASSIDQGAVSPLHF. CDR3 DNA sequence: TGTGCCAGTAGTATAGACCAGGGGGCGGTTTCACCCCTCCACTTT.

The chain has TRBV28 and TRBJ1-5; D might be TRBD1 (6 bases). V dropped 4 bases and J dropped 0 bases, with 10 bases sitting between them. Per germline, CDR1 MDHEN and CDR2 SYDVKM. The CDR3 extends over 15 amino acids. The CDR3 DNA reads TGTGCCAGCAGTTCTACAGGGTCTAGCAATCAGCCCCAGCATTTT. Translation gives CASSSTGSSNQPQHF.

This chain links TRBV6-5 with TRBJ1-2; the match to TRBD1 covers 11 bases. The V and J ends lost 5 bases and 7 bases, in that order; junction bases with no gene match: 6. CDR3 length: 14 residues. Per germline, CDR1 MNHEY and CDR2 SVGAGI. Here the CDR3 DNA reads TGTGCCAGCAGTCGGGACAGGGGGAACGGTGGCTACACCTTC. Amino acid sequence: CASSRDRGNGGYTF.

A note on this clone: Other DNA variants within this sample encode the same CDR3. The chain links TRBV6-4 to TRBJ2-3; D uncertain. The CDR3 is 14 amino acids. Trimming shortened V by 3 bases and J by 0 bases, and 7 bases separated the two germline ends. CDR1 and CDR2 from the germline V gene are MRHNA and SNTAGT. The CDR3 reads CASSEGASTDTQYF. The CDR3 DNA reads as TGTGCCAGCAGTGAAGGAGCCAGCACAGATACGCAGTATTTT.

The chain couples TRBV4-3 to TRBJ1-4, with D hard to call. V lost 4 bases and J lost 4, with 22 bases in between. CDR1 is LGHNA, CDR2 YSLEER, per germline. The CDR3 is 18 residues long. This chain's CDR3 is CASSRVLGGGSINEKLFF. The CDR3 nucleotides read TGCGCCAGCAGCCGGGTATTGGGAGGCGGGTCAATTAATGAAAAACTGTTTTTT.

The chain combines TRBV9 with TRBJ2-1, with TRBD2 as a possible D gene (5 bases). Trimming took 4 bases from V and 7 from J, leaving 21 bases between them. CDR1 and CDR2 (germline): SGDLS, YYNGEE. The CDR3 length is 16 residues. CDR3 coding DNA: TGTGCCAGCAGCCCTCTGAATAGCGTAATCGGGAATGAGCAGTTCTTC. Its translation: CASSPLNSVIGNEQFF.

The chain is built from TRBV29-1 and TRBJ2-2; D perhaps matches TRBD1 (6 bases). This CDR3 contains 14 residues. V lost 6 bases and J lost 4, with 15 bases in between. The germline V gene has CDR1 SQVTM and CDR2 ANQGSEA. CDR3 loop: CSVNQGKGTGELFF. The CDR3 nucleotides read TGCAGCGTCAATCAGGGGAAGGGCACCGGGGAGCTGTTTTTT.

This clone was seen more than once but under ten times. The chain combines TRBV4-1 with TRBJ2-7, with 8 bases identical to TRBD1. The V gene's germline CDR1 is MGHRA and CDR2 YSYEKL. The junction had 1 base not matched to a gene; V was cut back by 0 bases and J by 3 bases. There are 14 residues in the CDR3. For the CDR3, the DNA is TGCGCCAGCAGCCAAGAACAGGGGGTCTACGAGCAGTACTTC. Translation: CASSQEQGVYEQYF.

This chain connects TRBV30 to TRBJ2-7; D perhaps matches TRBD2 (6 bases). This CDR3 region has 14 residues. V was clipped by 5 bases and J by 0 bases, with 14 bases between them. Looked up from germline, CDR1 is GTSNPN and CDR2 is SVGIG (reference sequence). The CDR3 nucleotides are TGTGCCTGGGGCCGGGACGGGAGCTCCTACGAGCAGTACTTC. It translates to CAWGRDGSSYEQYF.

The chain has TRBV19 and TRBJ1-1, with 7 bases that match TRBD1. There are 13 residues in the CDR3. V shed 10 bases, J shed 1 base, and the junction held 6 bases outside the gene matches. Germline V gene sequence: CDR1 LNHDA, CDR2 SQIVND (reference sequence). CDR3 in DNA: TGTGCCATAACAGGGGTGCGGAACACTGAAGCTTTCTTT. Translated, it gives CAITGVRNTEAFF.

The CDR3 DNA reads as TGCAGCGTTGGAGATCAGCCCCAGCATTTT. Its translation is CSVGDQPQHF. This chain uses TRBV29-1 with TRBJ1-5; D not certain. This CDR3 spans 10 amino acids. Looked up from germline, CDR1 is SQVTM and CDR2 is ANQGSEA. Trimming took off 4 bases at V and 5 bases at J, with 3 bases between the two ends.

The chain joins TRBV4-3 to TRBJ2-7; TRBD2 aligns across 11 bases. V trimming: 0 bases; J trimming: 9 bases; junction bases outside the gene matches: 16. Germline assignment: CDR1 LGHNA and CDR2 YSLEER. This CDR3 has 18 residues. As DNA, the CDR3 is TGCGCCAGCAGCCAAGATTTAGGGACTAGCGGAGGTCTTGAAGGGCAGTACTTC. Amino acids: CASSQDLGTSGGLEGQYF.

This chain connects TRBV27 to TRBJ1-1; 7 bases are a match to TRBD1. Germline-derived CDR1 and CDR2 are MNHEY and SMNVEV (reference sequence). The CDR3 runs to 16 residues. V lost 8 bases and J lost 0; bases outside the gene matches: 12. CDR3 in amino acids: CASCLEAGTVNTEAFF. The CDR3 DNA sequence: TGTGCCAGCTGCTTGGAAGCCGGGACAGTGAACACTGAAGCTTTCTTT.

The CDR3 DNA follows: TGTGCCAGCAGCCCAAATTCGGAGAGCGGCTACACCTTC. It codes for CASSPNSESGYTF. This sequence joins TRBV28 and TRBJ1-2; unclear D gene. The germline CDR1 and CDR2 sequences are MDHEN and SYDVKM. This CDR3 has 13 residues. V was trimmed by 6 bases and J by 8 bases, leaving 16 bases between them.

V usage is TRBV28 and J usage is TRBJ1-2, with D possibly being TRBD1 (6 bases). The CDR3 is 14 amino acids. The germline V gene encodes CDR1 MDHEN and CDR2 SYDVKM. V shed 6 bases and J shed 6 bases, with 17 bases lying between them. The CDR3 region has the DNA TGTGCCAGCAGCTCGGACGGGACATTCGATGGCTACACCTTC. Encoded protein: CASSSDGTFDGYTF.

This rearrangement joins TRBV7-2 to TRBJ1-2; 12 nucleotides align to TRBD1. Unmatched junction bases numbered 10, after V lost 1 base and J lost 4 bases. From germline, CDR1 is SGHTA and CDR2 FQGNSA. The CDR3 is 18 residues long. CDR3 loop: CASSLGQPGQGAIYGYTF. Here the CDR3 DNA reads TGTGCCAGCAGCTTAGGGCAACCGGGACAGGGGGCGATCTATGGCTACACCTTC. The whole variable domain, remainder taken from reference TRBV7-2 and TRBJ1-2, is GAGVSQSPSNKVTEKGKDVELRCDPISGHTALYWYRQSLGQGLEFLIYFQGNSAPDKSGLPSDRFSAERTGGSVSTLTIQRTQQEDSAVYLCASSLGQPGQGAIYGYTFGSGTRLTVV.

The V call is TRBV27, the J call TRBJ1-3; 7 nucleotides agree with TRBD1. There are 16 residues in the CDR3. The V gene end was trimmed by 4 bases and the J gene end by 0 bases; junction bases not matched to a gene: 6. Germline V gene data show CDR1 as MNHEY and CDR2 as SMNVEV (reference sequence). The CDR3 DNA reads TGTGCCAGCAGTTCGGGACAGCACCTCTCTGGAAACACCATATATTTT. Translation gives CASSSGQHLSGNTIYF.

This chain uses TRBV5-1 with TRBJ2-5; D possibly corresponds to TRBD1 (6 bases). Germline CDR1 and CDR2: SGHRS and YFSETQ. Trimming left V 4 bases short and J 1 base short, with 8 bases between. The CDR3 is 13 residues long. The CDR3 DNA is TGCGCCAGCAGCGGGGGCAGCCAAGAGACCCAGTACTTC. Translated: CASSGGSQETQYF.

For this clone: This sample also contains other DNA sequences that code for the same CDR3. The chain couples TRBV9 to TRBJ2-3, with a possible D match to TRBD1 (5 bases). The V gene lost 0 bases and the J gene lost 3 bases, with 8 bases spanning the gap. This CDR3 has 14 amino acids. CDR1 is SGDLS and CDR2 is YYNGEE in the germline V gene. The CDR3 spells CASSVVTGTDTQYF. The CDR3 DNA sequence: TGTGCCAGCAGCGTAGTTACAGGAACAGATACGCAGTATTTT.

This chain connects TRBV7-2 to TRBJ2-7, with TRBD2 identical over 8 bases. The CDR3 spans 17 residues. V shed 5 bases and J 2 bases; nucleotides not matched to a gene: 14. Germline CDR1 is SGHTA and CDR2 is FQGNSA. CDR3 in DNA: TGTGCCAGCAGCCCGGGGGGGAACATAAAGATGGCCTACGAGCAGTACTTC. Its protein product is CASSPGGNIKMAYEQYF.